Shown below are 11 T cell receptor beta chains from a single sample sequenced in a study of beta chain features in type 1 diabetes (dated 2018 in TCRdb). Libraries were constructed by the immunoSEQ multiplex PCR assay. All of the isolated RNA was reverse transcribed with the High Capacity cDNA Reverse Transcription Kit, so expressed TCRB transcripts were sequenced. Imported from immuneACCESS, the table was reduced by TCRdb to in-frame sequences with V and J called. These copies leave out some clones; in studies compared against another copy, an unresolved V gene accounts for under half, and the cause of the remainder is not known. The sample table lists about 900,000 clones, 15% to 20% of them with a count of one. The ten largest clones add up to 0.023% of the sample. What was sequenced was naive CD4+ T cells from blood. The cell subset or site tag for this specimen amounts to: true naive CD4+ T cells. These receptor sequences come from a woman under 30 in good health.

This clone was recorded a few times. The CDR3, as DNA: TGTGCCACCCCCGACAGGTACAACTATGGCTACACCTTC. It encodes CATPDRYNYGYTF. V gene TRBV28 combines with J gene TRBJ1-2; TRBD1 might be the D (6 bases). CDR3 size: 13 residues. Germline assignment: CDR1 MDHEN and CDR2 SYDVKM. V gave up 10 bases and J gave up 2 bases, with 14 bases separating them.

As DNA, the CDR3 is TGTGCCAGCAGCTGGTCTAGCGGGATATTTTGGGAGACCCAGTACTTC. It translates to CASSWSSGIFWETQYF. The chain combines TRBV7-9 with TRBJ2-5; 9 bases line up with TRBD2. The CDR3 contains 16 residues. The trim removed 4 bases at V and 5 bases at J, leaving 11 bases unmatched. Germline V CDR1 and CDR2: SEHNR, FQNEAQ (reference sequence).

V gene TRBV2 combines with J gene TRBJ2-3, with 7 bases matching TRBD2. The CDR3 spans 16 residues. Germline assignment: CDR1 SNHLY and CDR2 FYNNEI. V lost 4 bases and J lost 1; bases outside the gene matches: 8. The CDR3 DNA sequence: TGTGCCAGCAGTGCCGGACTAGGTTTGGGCACAGATACGCAGTATTTT. It is translated as CASSAGLGLGTDTQYF.

This chain links TRBV28 with TRBJ2-1; 9 bases agree with TRBD2. The junction had 8 bases not matched to a gene; V was cut back by 3 bases and J by 5 bases. The CDR3 has 16 residues. Germline V gives CDR1 MDHEN, CDR2 SYDVKM. The CDR3 spells CASSFLPGLAHNEQFF. CDR3 DNA: TGTGCCAGCAGTTTTCTCCCCGGACTAGCGCACAATGAGCAGTTCTTC.

The chain uses TRBV13 and TRBJ2-5; the D gene is possibly TRBD2 (7 bases). V was shortened by 6 bases and J by 2 bases, with 13 bases between the two germline ends. The CDR3 has 14 amino acids. Germline V gene sequence: CDR1 PRHDT, CDR2 FYEKMQ (reference sequence). The CDR3: CASRIGGQQETQYF. The CDR3 bases are TGTGCCAGCAGGATCGGGGGGCAGCAAGAGACCCAGTACTTC.

The chain combines TRBV4-3 with TRBJ2-6, with D possibly matching TRBD2 (6 bases). The length of the CDR3 is 17 residues. V shed 3 bases and J shed 2 bases, with 14 bases lying between them. Germline CDR1 is LGHNA and CDR2 is YSLEER. The CDR3 DNA reads as TGCGCCAGCAGCCAGGGGACTTGGGGGGCTGGGGCCAACGTCCTGACTTTC. It codes for CASSQGTWGAGANVLTF.

The chain joins TRBV6-6 to TRBJ2-6; unclear D gene. The germline V and J ends were trimmed by 6 bases and 0 bases, with 6 bases remaining between them. CDR1 is MNHNY and CDR2 is SVGAGI in the germline V gene (reference sequence). The CDR3 length is 14 residues. The CDR3 loop reads CASSRSSGANVLTF. The DNA of the CDR3 is TGTGCCAGCAGCAGAAGCTCTGGGGCCAACGTCCTGACTTTC.

About this clone: At the DNA level, this CDR3 is encoded by other sequences in the same sample as well. The rearrangement uses TRBV7-2 and TRBJ2-2, with TRBD1 identical over 7 bases. The junction had 1 base not matched to a gene; V was cut back by 5 bases and J by 1 base. The CDR3 extends over 14 amino acids. Germline CDR1 reads SGHTA; CDR2 reads FQGNSA. CDR3 amino acids: CASSRQGNTGELFF. The CDR3 DNA sequence: TGTGCCAGCAGCAGACAGGGGAACACCGGGGAGCTGTTTTTT.

The chain links TRBV4-2 to TRBJ1-3; 7 bases agree with TRBD1. The CDR3 sequence is 15 residues long. CDR1 and CDR2 (germline): LGHNA, YNFKEQ. V trimming: 2 bases; J trimming: 2 bases; junction bases outside the gene matches: 3. This CDR3 is CASSQPTGAGNTIYF. Written as DNA, the CDR3 is TGTGCCAGCAGCCAACCAACAGGGGCTGGAAACACCATATATTTT.

This clone was counted a few times. The chain combines TRBV7-2 with TRBJ2-1; a weak D match, TRBD2 (5 bases). The germline V gene encodes CDR1 SGHTA and CDR2 FQGNSA. The germline V and J ends were trimmed by 0 bases and 3 bases, with 12 bases remaining between them. This CDR3 comprises 16 residues. The CDR3 nucleotides are TGTGCCAGCAGCTTAGCGTGGCGGGCCCTCTACAATGAGCAGTTCTTC. Its translation: CASSLAWRALYNEQFF.

The chain carries TRBV7-2 and TRBJ1-5, with D perhaps matching TRBD1 (5 bases). The CDR3 contains 13 residues. Per the germline V gene, CDR1 is SGHTA and CDR2 is FQGNSA. Trimming cost V 7 bases and J 6 bases, with 13 bases left between them. The CDR3 sequence: CASTPGPSQPQHF. The CDR3 DNA sequence: TGTGCCAGCACCCCGGGACCCTCTCAGCCCCAGCATTTT.